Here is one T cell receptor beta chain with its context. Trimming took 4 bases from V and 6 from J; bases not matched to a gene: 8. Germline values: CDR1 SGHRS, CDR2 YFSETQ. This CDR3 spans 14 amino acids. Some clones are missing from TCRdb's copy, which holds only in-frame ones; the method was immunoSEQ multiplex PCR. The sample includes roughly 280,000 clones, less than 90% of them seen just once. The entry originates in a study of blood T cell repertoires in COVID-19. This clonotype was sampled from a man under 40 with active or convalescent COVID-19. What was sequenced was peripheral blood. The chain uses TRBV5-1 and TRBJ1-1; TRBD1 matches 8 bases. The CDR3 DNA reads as TGCGCCAGCAGCGCCCAGGGGGCGATGCCTGAAGCTTTCTTT. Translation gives CASSAQGAMPEAFF.